This paragraph reports one TCR beta chain. Its antigen is unidentified. V trimming: 0 bases; J trimming: 5 bases; junction bases outside the gene matches: 5. This CDR3 is 15 amino acids long. Germline CDR1 reads SGDLS; CDR2 reads YYNGEE. Using immunoSEQ multiplex PCR, the repertoire was profiled, and TCRdb retains in-frame clones only, with some absent. The sample lists tens of thousands of clones; roughly 92% were seen once. This specimen comes from a study of graft-versus-host responses after intestinal transplantation. Background on the study: Tacrolimus plus steroids were given to all recipients for roughly 3 years, preceded by anti-thymocyte globulin induction.

This TCR was sampled from a human donor who received an intestinal transplant. The V and J genes are TRBV9 and TRBJ2-7; 10 bases match TRBD2. This material consisted of unstimulated CD4+ T cells sorted from spleen or lymph node cells, taken before intestinal transplant. The CDR3 loop is CASSVDRLAGDEQYF. Written as DNA, the CDR3 is TGTGCCAGCAGCGTAGATAGGCTAGCGGGAGACGAGCAGTACTTC.